The T cell receptor beta chain under discussion was sequenced for a study of vaccination effects on CD4 cells after COVID-19. Across the study: At 16 days and at one week before vaccination, samples were given by two convalescent patients. Points from the study as a whole: Late post-vaccination, clones induced by infection and those induced by vaccine underwent marked clonal contraction.

The assay was immunoSEQ multiplex PCR, and TCRdb's table has in-frame clones only and misses some. The sample lists 70,000 or so clones, about 69% seen once, with about 4.7% in the top ten. Expansion with viral peptide pools was applied to antigen-specific CD4+ T cells by the ViraFEST assay prior to sequencing. Isolating CD4+ T cells followed approximately 11 days of culture. The person was diagnosed with PCR-confirmed SARS-CoV-2 infection between March and December 2020. A half-medium replacement with IL-2 medium was carried out on days 3 and 7. Concerning this clone itself: Its antigen is as yet unknown.

Sequencing used CD4+ T cells from PBMCs cultured with HIV peptides, obtained before COVID-19 vaccination. Specified subset: HIV-1 Nef peptide pool negative control/reference culture. The sequence was obtained from a human donor who had a prior SARS-CoV-2 infection.

CDR3 amino acids: CASSQLSRVWGYGYTF. In nucleotides, the CDR3 is TGTGCCAGCAGCCAATTGTCGAGGGTCTGGGGCTATGGCTACACCTTC. J is TRBJ1-2 and V is TRBV4-2; D is unresolved. Germline loops: CDR1 LGHNA, CDR2 YNFKEQ. Trimming removed 2 bases at V and 4 bases at J, with 17 bases between. CDR3 length: 16 amino acids.